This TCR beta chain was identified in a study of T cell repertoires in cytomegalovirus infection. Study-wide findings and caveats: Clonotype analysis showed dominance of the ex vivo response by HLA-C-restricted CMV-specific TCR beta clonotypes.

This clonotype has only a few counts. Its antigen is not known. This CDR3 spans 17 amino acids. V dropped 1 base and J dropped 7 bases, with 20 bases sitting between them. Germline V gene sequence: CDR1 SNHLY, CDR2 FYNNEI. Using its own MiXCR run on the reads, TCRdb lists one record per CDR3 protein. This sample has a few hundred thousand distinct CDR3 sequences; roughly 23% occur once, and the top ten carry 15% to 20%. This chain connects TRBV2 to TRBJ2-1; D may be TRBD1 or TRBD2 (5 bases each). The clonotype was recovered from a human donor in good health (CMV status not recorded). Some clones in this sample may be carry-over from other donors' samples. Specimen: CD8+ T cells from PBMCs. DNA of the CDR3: TGTGCCAGCAGTGAAGTAGGGACCGCGACCACCGAAAATGAGCAGTTCTTC. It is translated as CASSEVGTATTENEQFF.